These T cell receptor beta chains were read from a single sample in a study of CD8 T cells in Susac syndrome. Via MiXCR, TCRdb re-called the immunoSEQ multiplex PCR reads, giving one row per CDR3 protein. Among over 140,000 distinct CDR3 sequences listed, around 95% were seen once. The sequencing input was CD4+ T cells from PBMCs. These receptors were collected from a human donor with Susac syndrome. CDR3s include the opening cysteine and the closing phenylalanine or tryptophan. A D gene is named only where the DNA matches it firmly. Size is omitted from some rows. Given values are once, few, many or a class for expanded clones.

CASSQDWGFGNTIYF TGCGCCAGCAGCCAAGATTGGGGATTCGGAAACACCATATATTTT 15 NA TRBJ1-3 TRBV4-1 NA
CASSVGTQQETQYF TGTGCCAGCAGCGTCGGGACTCAACAAGAGACCCAGTACTTC 14 NA TRBJ2-5 TRBV9 NA
CAISEGTSGRINEQFF TGTGCCATCAGTGAGGGGACTAGCGGGAGGATCAATGAGCAGTTCTTC 16 TRBD2 TRBJ2-1 TRBV10-3 NA
CASSLGIGNTIYF TGTGCCAGCAGCCTGGGAATCGGAAACACCATATATTTT 13 NA TRBJ1-3 TRBV12-3/TRBV12-4 NA
CASSAGTGVGQPQHF TGTGCCAGTAGTGCCGGGACAGGGGTGGGTCAGCCCCAGCATTTT 15 TRBD1 TRBJ1-5 TRBV19 NA
CSARPYRGDSNQPQHF TGCAGTGCTAGACCTTACAGGGGCGATAGCAATCAGCCCCAGCATTTT 16 TRBD1 TRBJ1-5 TRBV20-1 NA
CASAWDLGSGANVLTF TGTGCCAGCGCCTGGGACTTGGGCTCTGGGGCCAACGTCCTGACTTTC 16 NA TRBJ2-6 TRBV3-1 NA
CAWSDTSPYTDTQYF TGTGCCTGGAGTGATACATCCCCCTACACAGATACGCAGTATTTT 15 NA TRBJ2-3 TRBV30 once
CSARSLRGFDYGYTF TGCAGCGCTCGGTCCTTGCGCGGTTTTGACTATGGCTACACCTTC 15 NA TRBJ1-2 TRBV29-1 NA
CASSISDLSNQPQHF TGTGCCAGTAGTATCTCCGACCTCAGCAATCAGCCCCAGCATTTT 15 NA TRBJ1-5 TRBV19 NA
CASSQYRNSYGYTF TGTGCCAGCAGCCAATATCGGAATAGCTATGGCTACACCTTC 14 NA TRBJ1-2 TRBV16 NA
CASSQGSAKNIQYF TGTGCCAGCAGCCAAGGTTCCGCCAAAAACATTCAGTACTTC 14 NA TRBJ2-4 TRBV3-1 NA
CASSLGRGLTEQFF TGTGCCAGCAGCTTAGGCCGGGGTCTGACTGAGCAGTTCTTC 14 NA TRBJ2-1 TRBV7-2 NA
CSASKGAGGYTF TGCAGTGCTTCGAAGGGTGCTGGGGGCTACACCTTC 12 NA TRBJ1-2 TRBV20-1 NA
CASSGLAGGYNEQFF TGTGCCAGCAGTGGACTAGCGGGAGGGTACAATGAGCAGTTCTTC 15 TRBD2 TRBJ2-1 TRBV6-4 NA
CASSVGQENIQYF TGTGCCAGCAGCGTAGGACAGGAGAACATTCAGTACTTC 13 NA TRBJ2-4 TRBV9 NA
CSAREGGIYSNQPQHF TGCAGTGCTAGAGAAGGGGGGATATATAGCAATCAGCCCCAGCATTTT 16 NA TRBJ1-5 TRBV20-1 once
CSVSTSGGGEQYF TGCAGTGTCTCGACTAGCGGGGGTGGCGAGCAGTACTTC 13 TRBD2 TRBJ2-7 TRBV20-1 NA
CASSYSSSGRPYNEQFF TGTGCCAGCAGTTACTCGTCTAGCGGGAGGCCATACAATGAGCAGTTCTTC 17 TRBD2 TRBJ2-1 TRBV6-5 NA
CAWSPDRGQPQHF TGTGCCTGGAGTCCTGACAGGGGTCAGCCCCAGCATTTT 13 TRBD1 TRBJ1-5 TRBV30 few
CSVPRDSLYEQYF TGCAGCGTCCCCCGGGACTCTCTCTACGAGCAGTACTTC 13 NA TRBJ2-7 TRBV29-1 NA
CAWSTIATYEQYF TGTGCCTGGTCCACAATTGCCACATACGAGCAGTACTTC 13 NA TRBJ2-7 TRBV30 NA
CASSPGGSRDEQFF TGTGCCAGCAGTCCCGGGGGTTCAAGGGATGAGCAGTTCTTC 14 NA TRBJ2-1 TRBV12-3/TRBV12-4 once
CASSPRQILDEKLFF TGTGCCAGCAGCCCCAGACAGATCCTAGATGAAAAACTGTTTTTT 15 NA TRBJ1-4 TRBV7-9 NA
CASRPRTGSVYF TGTGCCAGCAGGCCGCGGACAGGGAGTGTTTACTTC 12 TRBD1 TRBJ2-4 TRBV6-5 once
CASSHGSGRGRGMMRTEAFF TGCGCCAGCAGCCACGGCTCGGGCCGGGGGCGCGGGATGATGCGCACTGAAGCTTTCTTT 20 NA TRBJ1-1 TRBV4-1 once
CASSVAGQGESEAFF TGTGCCAGCAGCGTAGCCGGACAGGGAGAGTCTGAAGCTTTCTTT 15 TRBD1 TRBJ1-1 TRBV9 NA
CASSFSRVNEQFF TGTGCCAGCAGTTTTTCACGGGTCAATGAGCAGTTCTTC 13 NA TRBJ2-1 TRBV27 NA
CATSVHPQGHSTDTQYF TGTGCCACCAGTGTCCATCCACAGGGACATAGCACAGATACGCAGTATTTT 17 NA TRBJ2-3 TRBV24-1 NA